The 16 T cell receptor beta chains given below trace back to one sample, sequenced in a study of blood T cells in healthy people across ages. Next came a second PCR, run for about 6 to 11 cycles, which used a sample-barcoded 5' primer along with a J-beta primer mix. One entry per CDR3 protein, called by TCRdb with MiXCR from the 5' RACE reads. The profile shows 1.5 million to 2 million distinct CDR3 sequences, about 28% of them singletons. The sequencing sample was made of blood. These receptors were collected from a woman in her thirties in good health.

This clonotype was counted between two and nine times. The J gene is TRBJ1-1, the V gene TRBV27; 7 bases align to TRBD1. This CDR3 region has 15 residues. The germline CDR1 and CDR2 sequences are MNHEY and SMNVEV (reference sequence). Germline trimming cut 6 bases from V and 5 bases from J; bases unmatched to any gene: 12. The CDR3 nucleotides read TGTGCCAGCAGGCGTACTCGGGCAGGGGGTACTGAAGCTTTCTTT. Translation: CASRRTRAGGTEAFF.

V and J are TRBV5-1 and TRBJ1-2; no reliable D call. CDR3 size: 16 residues. The germline V gene encodes CDR1 SGHRS and CDR2 YFSETQ. The V and J ends lost 4 bases and 8 bases respectively, with 24 bases between them. CDR3 nucleotides: TGCGCCAGCAGCCCCCGGCTCTCTAACCCGATATTCGGCTACACCTTC. Translating gives CASSPRLSNPIFGYTF.

This clonotype was seen more than once but under ten times. The chain recombines TRBV20-1 with TRBJ1-1; D call uncertain. Germline CDR1 DFQATT, CDR2 SNEGSKA (reference sequence). This CDR3 region has 13 residues. V was trimmed by 6 bases and J by 0 bases, leaving 11 bases between them. The CDR3 nucleotides read TGCAGTGCCACCAGAGGAATGAACACTGAAGCTTTCTTT. It specifies CSATRGMNTEAFF.

This clonotype came up a few times. The gene calls are TRBV4-1 and TRBJ2-1; 7 bases fit TRBD2. The germline CDR1 and CDR2 sequences are MGHRA and YSYEKL. The CDR3 is made up of 16 amino acids. The J segment lost 9 bases and the V segment lost 0 bases, leaving 11 bases of the junction unmatched. CDR3: CASSQEGLPYGGEQFF. DNA for the CDR3: TGCGCCAGCAGCCAAGAGGGACTACCGTACGGGGGTGAGCAGTTCTTC.

The V call is TRBV6-6, the J call TRBJ1-1; D perhaps matches TRBD1 (6 bases). The V end was cut by 2 bases, the J end by 1 base, with 11 bases between. The germline V gene encodes CDR1 MNHNY and CDR2 SVGAGI (reference sequence). There are 15 residues in the CDR3. The CDR3 bases are TGTGCCAGCAGTTACCTTCAGGGGAAGAACACTGAAGCTTTCTTT. This encodes CASSYLQGKNTEAFF.

V and J are TRBV9 and TRBJ1-2; D ambiguous. Trimming pared 4 bases from V and 7 bases from J, leaving 14 bases between. Germline V gives CDR1 SGDLS, CDR2 YYNGEE. The length of the CDR3 is 13 residues. The CDR3 sequence is CASSPPGYGGYTF. The DNA for the CDR3 is TGTGCCAGCAGCCCACCAGGTTATGGTGGCTACACCTTC.

This clonotype was seen only a few times. The V and J genes are TRBV11-2 and TRBJ2-1; TRBD1 matches at 7 bases. Germline V CDR1 and CDR2: SGHAT, FQNNGV. The CDR3 covers 13 residues. The V segment lost 1 base and the J segment 8 bases; nucleotides outside the gene matches: 2. The CDR3 region is CASSLVQGDEQFF. The CDR3 DNA reads TGTGCCAGCAGCTTAGTTCAGGGGGATGAGCAGTTCTTC.

The chain uses TRBV7-2 and TRBJ2-5, with no clear D. The CDR3 totals 12 residues. The V and J ends lost 6 bases and 4 bases respectively, with 9 bases between them. Germline V lookup: CDR1 SGHTA, CDR2 FQGNSA. The CDR3 protein is CASSQMGETQYF. The CDR3 DNA reads TGTGCCAGCAGTCAGATGGGAGAGACCCAGTACTTC.

The chain carries TRBV5-1 and TRBJ2-5; D is perhaps TRBD1 (6 bases). Trimming took off 4 bases at V and 1 base at J, with 14 bases between the two ends. The CDR3 has 15 amino acids. CDR1 and CDR2 (germline): SGHRS, YFSETQ. CDR3: CASSTRRDTQETQYF. CDR3 bases: TGCGCCAGCAGCACACGTCGGGACACCCAAGAGACCCAGTACTTC. The entire variable domain, with the rest obtained from reference TRBV5-1 and TRBJ2-5, is as follows: KAGVTQTPRYLIKTRGQQVTLSCSPISGHRSVSWYQQTPGQGLQFLFEYFSETQRNKGNFPGRFSGRQFSNSRSEMNVSTLELGDSALYLCASSTRRDTQETQYFGPGTRLLVL.

CDR3 sequence (DNA): TGTGCCAGCAGCTCGTCCACGACTCCCGACAAGCAGTTCTTC. It yields the protein CASSSSTTPDKQFF. The J gene is TRBJ2-1, the V gene TRBV7-3; D not resolved. The V and J ends lost 4 bases and 11 bases respectively, with 18 bases between them. Per germline, CDR1 SGHTA and CDR2 FQGTGA. The CDR3 has 14 residues.

This chain connects TRBV18 to TRBJ2-7; 7 bases line up with TRBD1. Germline trimming cut 6 bases from V and 0 bases from J; bases unmatched to any gene: 8. In germline, CDR1 is KGHSH, CDR2 LQKENI. The CDR3 loop spans 15 amino acids. The CDR3 DNA reads as TGTGCCAGCTCGATACGGACAGGTCTCTCCTACGAGCAGTACTTC. Protein sequence: CASSIRTGLSYEQYF. The full variable domain, its missing parts supplied by reference TRBV18 and TRBJ2-7, is NAGVMQNPRHLVRRRGQEARLRCSPMKGHSHVYWYRQLPEEGLKFMVYLQKENIIDESGMPKERFSAEFPKEGPSILRIQQVVRGDSAAYFCASSIRTGLSYEQYFGPGTRLTVT.

This clonotype was observed many times. The CDR3 loop reads CASSLRARHQPQHF. CDR3 bases: TGTGCCAGCAGTTTGCGAGCCCGACATCAGCCCCAGCATTTT. The V and J genes are TRBV28 and TRBJ1-5, with D unresolved. Germline CDR1 and CDR2: MDHEN and SYDVKM. Trimming pared 3 bases from V and 5 bases from J, leaving 11 bases between. The CDR3 runs 14 residues.

This clonotype has a handful of counts. This rearrangement joins TRBV6-6 to TRBJ2-7; D not resolved. The V and J ends lost 6 bases and 2 bases respectively, with 20 bases between them. CDR3 length: 16 amino acids. Germline CDR1 is MNHNY and CDR2 is SVGAGI (reference sequence). The CDR3 region has the DNA TGTGCCAGCAGCCAAACGGGCCCCCTCTCGACCTACGAGCAGTACTTC. This codes for CASSQTGPLSTYEQYF.

This chain links TRBV5-1 with TRBJ2-3; D might be TRBD1 (6 bases). Germline-derived CDR1 and CDR2 are SGHRS and YFSETQ. V shed 5 bases and J shed 0 bases, with 10 bases lying between them. This CDR3 is 14 amino acids long. In nucleotides, the CDR3 is TGCGCCAGCAGAAGACAGGCGAGCACAGATACGCAGTATTTT. It codes for CASRRQASTDTQYF. The entire variable domain, with the rest obtained from reference TRBV5-1 and TRBJ2-3, is as follows: KAGVTQTPRYLIKTRGQQVTLSCSPISGHRSVSWYQQTPGQGLQFLFEYFSETQRNKGNFPGRFSGRQFSNSRSEMNVSTLELGDSALYLCASRRQASTDTQYFGPGTRLTVL.

This clonotype is a singleton in its sample. This chain joins TRBV9 and TRBJ2-7; TRBD2 aligns across 8 bases. The CDR3 is made up of 16 amino acids. CDR1 is SGDLS and CDR2 is YYNGEE in the germline V gene. After removal of 0 bases from V and 5 bases from J, the junction contained 10 bases not matched to a gene. In DNA form, the CDR3 reads TGTGCCAGCAGCGTAGCGGGAGGGGGGTTTAGTAACGAGCAGTACTTC. Translation gives CASSVAGGGFSNEQYF.

The chain uses TRBV5-5 and TRBJ2-7; D may be TRBD2 (5 bases). Germline lookup yields CDR1 SGHKS and CDR2 YYEKEE (reference sequence). The CDR3 is 16 residues long. The V gene lost 0 bases and the J gene lost 2 bases, with 15 bases spanning the gap. The CDR3 here is CASSLGGVGLAYEQYF. DNA of the CDR3: TGTGCCAGCAGCTTGGGGGGAGTGGGGTTAGCCTACGAGCAGTACTTC.